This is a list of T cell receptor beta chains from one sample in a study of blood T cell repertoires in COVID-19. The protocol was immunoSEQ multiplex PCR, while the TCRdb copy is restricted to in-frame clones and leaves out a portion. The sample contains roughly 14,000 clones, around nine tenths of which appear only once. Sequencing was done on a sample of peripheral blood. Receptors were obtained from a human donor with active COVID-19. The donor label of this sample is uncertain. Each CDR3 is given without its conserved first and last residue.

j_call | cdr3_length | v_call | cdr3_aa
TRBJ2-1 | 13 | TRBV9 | ASTASGSSYNEQF
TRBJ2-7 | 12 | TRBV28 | ASSLLGAGYEQY
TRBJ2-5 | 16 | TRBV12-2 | ASRFGTSGGESPETQY
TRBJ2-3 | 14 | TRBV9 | ASSEGSGGDTDTQY
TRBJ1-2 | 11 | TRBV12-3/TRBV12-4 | ASSSDGGGGYT
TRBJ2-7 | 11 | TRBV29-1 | SVLISARYEQY
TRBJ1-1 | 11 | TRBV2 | ASSQGKNTEAF
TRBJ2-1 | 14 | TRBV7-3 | ASSLMATTAPNEQF
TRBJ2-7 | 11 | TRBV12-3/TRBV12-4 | ASSQTGVHEQY
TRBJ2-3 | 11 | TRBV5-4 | ASSNRGTDTQY
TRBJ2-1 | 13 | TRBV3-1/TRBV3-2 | ASSGTQMGQGELF
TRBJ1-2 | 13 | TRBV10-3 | AISEPQGLDYGYT
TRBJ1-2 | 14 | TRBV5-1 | ASSWGHTDREGGYT
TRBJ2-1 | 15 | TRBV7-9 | ASSKGRQGSSYNEQF
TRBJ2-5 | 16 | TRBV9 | ASSVGASGVSSEETQY
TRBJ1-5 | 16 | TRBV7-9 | ASSAAGTGGREKKPQH
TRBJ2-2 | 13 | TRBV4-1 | ASSQVLQNTGELF
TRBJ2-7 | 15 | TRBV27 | ASSLSGLGEGNHEQY
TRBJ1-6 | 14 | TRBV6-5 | ASSLIYNVYNSPLH
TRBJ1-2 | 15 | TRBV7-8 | ASSPEDVDRQTYGYT
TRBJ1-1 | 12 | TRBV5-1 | ASSLDRMNTEAF
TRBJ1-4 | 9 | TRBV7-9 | ASSPLEKLF
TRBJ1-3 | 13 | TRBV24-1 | ATFSRGSGGNTIY
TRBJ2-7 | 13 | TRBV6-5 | ASRPTGTGDYEQY
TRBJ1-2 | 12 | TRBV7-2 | ASSLRQGTSVYT
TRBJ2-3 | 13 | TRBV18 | ASSRRQGIRDTQY
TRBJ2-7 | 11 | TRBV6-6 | ASSLDRAREQY
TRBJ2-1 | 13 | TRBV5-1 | ASSLGDISYNEQF
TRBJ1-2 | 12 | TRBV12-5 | ASGLVTSSYGYT
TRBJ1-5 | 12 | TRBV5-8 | ASSSRQRNQPQH
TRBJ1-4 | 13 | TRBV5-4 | ASSSYSTAREKLF
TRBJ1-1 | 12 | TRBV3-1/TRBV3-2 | ASSPRGRETEAF
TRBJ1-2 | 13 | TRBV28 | ASSSGQGAAYGYT
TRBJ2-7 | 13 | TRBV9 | ASSGQGEPTYEQY
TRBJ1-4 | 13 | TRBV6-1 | ASSEIYTTNEKLF
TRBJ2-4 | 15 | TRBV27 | ASSLVPNSGAKNIQY
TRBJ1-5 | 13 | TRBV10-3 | AISESAGERQPQH
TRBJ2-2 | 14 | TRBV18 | ASSPRWEPTTGELF
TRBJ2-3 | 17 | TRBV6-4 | ASSEFWTAGPIPTDTQY
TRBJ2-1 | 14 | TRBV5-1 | ASTLAGGFSYNEQF
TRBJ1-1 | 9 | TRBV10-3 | AILRGTEAF
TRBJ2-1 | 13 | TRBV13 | ASSSQGAHYNEQF
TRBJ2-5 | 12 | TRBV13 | ASSYSGGEETQY
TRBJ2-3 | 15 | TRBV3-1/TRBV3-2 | ASSQVRVAELVDTQY
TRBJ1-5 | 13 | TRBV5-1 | ASSPGSGNNQPQH
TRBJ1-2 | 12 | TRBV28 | ASSLWDNIYGYT
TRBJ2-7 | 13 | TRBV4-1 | ASSQDQLAGDEQY
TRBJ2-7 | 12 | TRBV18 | ASSPLPRGREQY
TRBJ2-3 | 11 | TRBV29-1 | SVAPRFTDTQY
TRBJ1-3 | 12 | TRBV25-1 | ASSEIETGNTIY
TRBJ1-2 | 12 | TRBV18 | ASSPGVEGYGYT
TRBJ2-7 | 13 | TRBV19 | ASRAMDQGAYEQY
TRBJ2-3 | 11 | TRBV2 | AISEGVADTQY
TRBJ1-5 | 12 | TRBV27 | ASSPGQPNQPQH
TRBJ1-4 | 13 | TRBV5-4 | ASRTTGTGEEKLF
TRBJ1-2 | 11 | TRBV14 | ASSHMRAYGYT
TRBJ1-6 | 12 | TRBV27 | ASSPSRVNSPLH